The next 21 T cell receptor beta chains were all read from a single sample in a study of OX40 agonist ivuxolimab in advanced cancers. Some clones are missing from TCRdb's copy, which holds only in-frame ones; the method was immunoSEQ multiplex PCR. Seen here are 55,000 to 75,000 clones, about four fifths observed once, and the top ten hold roughly 5.1%. Material: CD4+ or CD8+ T cells sorted from blood, obtained in a trial of the OX40 agonist ivuxolimab. These receptors were collected from an adult with an advanced solid tumor such as melanoma, head and neck, liver or kidney cancer.

CDR3 protein: CASSEGSGTYNEQFF. In DNA, the CDR3 is TGTGCCAGCAGTGAGGGTAGCGGGACCTACAATGAGCAGTTCTTC. J is TRBJ2-1 and V is TRBV6-1; 8 bases line up with TRBD2. Germline V gives CDR1 MNHNS, CDR2 SASEGT. V dropped 3 bases and J dropped 2; count of bases not matched to a gene: 3. The CDR3 extends over 15 amino acids.

The gene calls are TRBV9 and TRBJ2-3, with unresolved D. CDR3 length: 14 amino acids. The germline V gene has CDR1 SGDLS and CDR2 YYNGEE. The V end was cut by 0 bases, the J end by 2 bases, with 7 bases between. This CDR3 reads CASSVDTATDTQYF. For the CDR3, the DNA is TGTGCCAGCAGCGTAGACACAGCCACAGATACGCAGTATTTT.

The rearrangement uses TRBV12-5 and TRBJ2-3; no clear D. The germline CDR1 and CDR2 sequences are LGHNT and FRNRAP. V shed 1 base and J shed 3 bases, with 8 bases lying between them. CDR3 length: 14 residues. The chain's CDR3 is CASGLGHGTDTQYF. In DNA form, the CDR3 reads TGTGCTAGTGGTTTGGGTCACGGGACAGATACGCAGTATTTT.

This chain connects TRBV6-1 to TRBJ1-1; 8 bases line up with TRBD1. CDR1 is MNHNS, CDR2 SASEGT, per germline. This CDR3 has 13 residues. Trimming cost V 6 bases and J 4 bases; bases outside gene matches: 4. CDR3 amino acids: CASRRTGLTEAFF. In DNA form, the CDR3 reads TGTGCCAGCAGGAGGACAGGGCTCACTGAAGCTTTCTTT.

The chain joins TRBV19 to TRBJ2-7, with D hard to call. This CDR3 has 11 residues. Trimming shortened V by 5 bases and J by 3 bases, and 5 bases separated the two germline ends. Germline V lookup: CDR1 LNHDA, CDR2 SQIVND (reference sequence). The CDR3 loop is CASSSYYEQYF. Here the CDR3 DNA reads TGTGCCAGTAGTTCCTACTACGAGCAGTACTTC. The full variable domain, completed using reference TRBV19 and TRBJ2-7, is DGGITQSPKYLFRKEGQNVTLSCEQNLNHDAMYWYRQDPGQGLRLIYYSQIVNDFQKGDIAEGYSVSREKKESFPLTVTSAQKNPTAFYLCASSSYYEQYFGPGTRLTVT.

This clone was counted between two and nine times. The J gene is TRBJ1-6, the V gene TRBV29-1; D ambiguous. The germline gives CDR1 SQVTM, CDR2 ANQGSEA. The CDR3 has 12 amino acids. V lost 6 bases, J lost 13 bases, and 16 bases lay in between. The CDR3 nucleotides read TGCAGCGTGGTCCTCCCGGGAGGGCCCCTCCACTTT. Encoded protein: CSVVLPGGPLHF.

This sequence joins TRBV7-2 and TRBJ2-1; tentatively, D is TRBD1 or TRBD2 (7 bases each). In germline, CDR1 is SGHTA, CDR2 FQGNSA. This CDR3 contains 14 residues. Between the trimmed V and J ends, which lost 5 bases and 7 bases, there was a span of 15 bases. The DNA for the CDR3 is TGTGCCAGCAGCCCCAGGGGGGGCAGTAATGAGCAGTTCTTC. This codes for CASSPRGGSNEQFF.

The rearrangement links TRBV12-5 to TRBJ1-1; weak D call: TRBD1 (5 bases). CDR1 and CDR2 from the germline V gene are LGHNT and FRNRAP. CDR3 length: 14 amino acids. The V end was cut by 6 bases, the J end by 5 bases, with 16 bases between. The CDR3 sequence: CASGTGRGLTEAFF. The CDR3 nucleotides read TGTGCTAGTGGGACGGGACGGGGGTTGACTGAAGCTTTCTTT. Full variable domain (missing parts from reference TRBV12-5 and TRBJ1-1): DARVTQTPRHKVTEMGQEVTMRCQPILGHNTVFWYRQTMMQGLELLAYFRNRAPLDDSGMPKDRFSAEMPDATLATLKIQPSEPRDSAVYFCASGTGRGLTEAFFGQGTRLTVV.

CDR3 DNA sequence: TGTGCCAGCAGCCAAGTTCCCTACCGGAACACCGGGGAGCTGTTTTTT. This translates into CASSQVPYRNTGELFF. This chain links TRBV14 with TRBJ2-2; unclear D gene. Germline CDR1 SGHDN, CDR2 FVKESK. V was shortened by 1 base and J by 1 base, with 10 bases between the two germline ends. The CDR3 consists of 16 residues.

This chain links TRBV7-9 with TRBJ2-1, with D possibly matching TRBD2 (6 bases). Germline V gene sequence: CDR1 SEHNR, CDR2 FQNEAQ (reference sequence). The CDR3 has 15 residues. V shed 5 bases and J shed 5 bases, with 16 bases lying between them. CDR3 amino acids: CASSEAGSRNNEQFF. In DNA, the CDR3 is TGTGCCAGCAGCGAGGCGGGGTCCCGAAACAATGAGCAGTTCTTC. Full variable domain (remainder filled in from reference TRBV7-9 and TRBJ2-1): DTGVSQNPRHKITKRGQNVTFRCDPISEHNRLYWYRQTLGQGPEFLTYFQNEAQLEKSRLLSDRFSAERPKGSFSTLEIQRTEQGDSAMYLCASSEAGSRNNEQFFGPGTRLTVL.

The CDR3 DNA follows: TGTGCCAGCAGCTTAGGGGAGGGAGGGGAGGGCAATCAGCCCCAGCATTTT. Amino acids: CASSLGEGGEGNQPQHF. The chain couples TRBV7-8 to TRBJ1-5, with a tentative D call TRBD1 (5 bases). Trimming cost V 1 base and J 2 bases, with 15 bases left between them. The germline V gene encodes CDR1 SGHVS and CDR2 FQNEAQ. This CDR3 region has 17 residues.

The chain combines TRBV29-1 with TRBJ1-1; no clear D. In germline, CDR1 is SQVTM, CDR2 ANQGSEA. V lost 0 bases to trimming and J lost 12 bases, with 5 bases between them. This CDR3 contains 9 residues. DNA for the CDR3: TGCAGCGTTGAAGATAGACCTTTCTTT. Amino acid sequence: CSVEDRPFF.

J is TRBJ1-2 and V is TRBV4-1; 11 bases are a match to TRBD1. The ends lost 4 bases at V and 3 bases at J; junction bases unmatched: 7. This CDR3 has 16 amino acids. Germline V gene sequence: CDR1 MGHRA, CDR2 YSYEKL. Here the CDR3 reads CASSPISGQGDYGYTF. The CDR3 coding sequence is TGCGCCAGCAGCCCCATATCGGGACAGGGGGACTATGGCTACACCTTC.

For this clone: The same CDR3 is also encoded by other DNA sequences in this sample. The chain employs TRBV29-1 and TRBJ2-3; unclear D gene. With 6 bases removed from V and 0 bases from J, the gap between germline ends came to 7 bases. Germline V gene lookup returns CDR1 SQVTM and CDR2 ANQGSEA. The CDR3 is 12 residues long. The CDR3 DNA reads TGCAGCGTAGACACTAGCACAGATACGCAGTATTTT. Encoded protein: CSVDTSTDTQYF.

The chain recombines TRBV4-1 with TRBJ1-6; D perhaps matches TRBD1 (6 bases). This CDR3 region has 18 residues. Germline assignment: CDR1 MGHRA and CDR2 YSYEKL. Trimming stripped 1 base from V and 8 bases from J, with 21 bases between. The CDR3 reads CASSQAPIVSRGDSPLHF. The CDR3 nucleotides read TGCGCCAGCAGCCAAGCTCCCATAGTGTCCAGGGGCGATTCACCCCTCCACTTT.

The V call is TRBV11-2, the J call TRBJ2-3; 15 nucleotides agree with TRBD2. V was clipped by 5 bases and J by 4 bases; unmatched bases: 4. The CDR3 extends over 16 amino acids. Germline CDR1 is SGHAT and CDR2 is FQNNGV. The CDR3 nucleotides are TGTGCCAGCAGCCAAGGACTAGCGGGAGGGGCAGATACGCAGTATTTT. This translates into CASSQGLAGGADTQYF.

V gene TRBV19 combines with J gene TRBJ1-3; 7 bases are shared with TRBD1. The V segment lost 6 bases and the J segment 3 bases; nucleotides outside the gene matches: 5. The CDR3 consists of 14 residues. From germline, CDR1 is LNHDA and CDR2 SQIVND (reference sequence). CDR3 DNA: TGTGCCAGTAGAGACAGGGCTGGTGGAAACACCATATATTTT. Residues: CASRDRAGGNTIYF.

The table lists this clone with a few counts. This chain uses TRBV13 with TRBJ2-3, with D possibly matching TRBD1 (5 bases). Germline-derived CDR1 and CDR2 are PRHDT and FYEKMQ (reference sequence). CDR3 length: 17 amino acids. Trimming took 2 bases from V and 4 from J, leaving 19 bases between them. CDR3 loop: CASSLNRLMNLADTQYF. Written as DNA, the CDR3 is TGTGCCAGCAGCTTAAACAGGTTGATGAATTTGGCAGATACGCAGTATTTT.

This rearrangement joins TRBV4-3 to TRBJ1-1; D might be TRBD1 (5 bases). Germline lookup yields CDR1 LGHNA and CDR2 YSLEER. This CDR3 is 18 amino acids long. V was cut by 0 bases and J by 6 bases, with 23 bases left in between. CDR3: CASSQDAGRDGIAAEAFF. CDR3 coding DNA: TGCGCCAGCAGCCAAGATGCGGGCAGGGACGGAATCGCTGCTGAAGCTTTCTTT.

The CDR3 loop reads CASSFGSGADGYTF. The DNA for the CDR3 is TGTGCCAGCAGCTTTGGGTCGGGGGCCGATGGCTACACCTTC. V gene TRBV7-9 combines with J gene TRBJ1-2; a weak D match, TRBD1 (6 bases). V was shortened by 3 bases and J by 6 bases, with 14 bases between the two germline ends. CDR1 is SEHNR, CDR2 FQNEAQ, per germline (reference sequence). CDR3 length: 14 residues.

In its sample, this clone was seen once. J is TRBJ1-2 and V is TRBV7-9; 10 bases are a match to TRBD1. CDR1 SEHNR and CDR2 FQNEAQ come from the germline V gene (reference sequence). With 4 bases clipped from V and 5 bases from J, the junction kept 13 bases outside the gene matches. This CDR3 has 17 amino acids. This CDR3 reads CASSWPGQGLGSYGYTF. The CDR3, as DNA: TGTGCCAGCAGCTGGCCGGGACAGGGGCTTGGGTCTTATGGCTACACCTTC.